This T cell receptor beta chain was recorded in a study of T cells after yellow fever vaccination. Findings of the study overall: Overlap between CD4 and CD8 compartments was detected for a small share of clonotypes.

As regards this clonotype: The antigen is not known.

Germline V gives CDR1 KGHSY, CDR2 FQNENV. This CDR3 has 13 residues. Trimming shortened V by 7 bases and J by 7 bases, and 13 bases separated the two germline ends. TCRdb passed the 5' RACE reads through MiXCR, listing each CDR3 protein once. The sample contains around 330,000 distinct CDR3 sequences, approximately 3.8% of which appear only once. The receptor was isolated from a man younger than 35 who received the YFV17D yellow fever vaccine. Sample: PBMCs, taken on the day of the yellow fever booster vaccination. The gene calls are TRBV16 and TRBJ1-4; tentatively, D is TRBD1 (6 bases). CDR3 residues: CASTSGTIEKLFF. CDR3 bases: TGTGCCAGCACCTCCGGGACAATTGAAAAACTGTTTTTT.